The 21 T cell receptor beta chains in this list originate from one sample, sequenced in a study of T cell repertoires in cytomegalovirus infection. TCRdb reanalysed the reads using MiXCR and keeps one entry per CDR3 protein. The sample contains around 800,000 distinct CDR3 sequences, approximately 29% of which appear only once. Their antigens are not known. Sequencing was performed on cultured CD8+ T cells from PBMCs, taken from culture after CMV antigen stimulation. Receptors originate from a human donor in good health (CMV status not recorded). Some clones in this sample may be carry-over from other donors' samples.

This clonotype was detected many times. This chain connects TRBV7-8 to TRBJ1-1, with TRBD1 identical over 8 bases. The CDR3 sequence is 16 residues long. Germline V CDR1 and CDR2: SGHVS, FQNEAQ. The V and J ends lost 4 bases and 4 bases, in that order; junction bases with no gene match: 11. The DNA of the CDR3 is TGTGCCAGCAGCTCCAGGGGGCTAAAAGGAGGCACTGAAGCTTTCTTT. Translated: CASSSRGLKGGTEAFF.

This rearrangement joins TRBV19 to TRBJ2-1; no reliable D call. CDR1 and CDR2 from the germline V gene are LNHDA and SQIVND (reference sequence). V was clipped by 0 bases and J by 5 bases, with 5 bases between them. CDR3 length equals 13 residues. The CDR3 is CASSIDLNNEQFF. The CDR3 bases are TGTGCCAGTAGTATAGATCTTAACAATGAGCAGTTCTTC.

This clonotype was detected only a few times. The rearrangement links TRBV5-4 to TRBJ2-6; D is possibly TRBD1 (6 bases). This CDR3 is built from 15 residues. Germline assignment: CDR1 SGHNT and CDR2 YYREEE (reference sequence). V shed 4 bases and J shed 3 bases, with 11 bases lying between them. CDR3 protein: CASSQQGDGANVLTF. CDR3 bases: TGTGCCAGCAGCCAACAGGGCGATGGGGCCAACGTCCTGACTTTC.

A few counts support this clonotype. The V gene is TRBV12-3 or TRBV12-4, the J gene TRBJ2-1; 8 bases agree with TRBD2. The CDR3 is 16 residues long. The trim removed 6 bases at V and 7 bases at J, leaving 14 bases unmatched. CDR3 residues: CASSSGERGYSNEQFF. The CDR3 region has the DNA TGTGCCAGCAGCTCCGGGGAGCGGGGGTACTCTAATGAGCAGTTCTTC.

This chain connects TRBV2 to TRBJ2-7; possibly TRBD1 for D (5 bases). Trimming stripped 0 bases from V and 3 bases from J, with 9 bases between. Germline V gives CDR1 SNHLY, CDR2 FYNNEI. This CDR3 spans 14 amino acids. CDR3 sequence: CASSEAQGLYEQYF. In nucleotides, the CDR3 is TGTGCCAGCAGTGAAGCGCAGGGTCTCTACGAGCAGTACTTC.

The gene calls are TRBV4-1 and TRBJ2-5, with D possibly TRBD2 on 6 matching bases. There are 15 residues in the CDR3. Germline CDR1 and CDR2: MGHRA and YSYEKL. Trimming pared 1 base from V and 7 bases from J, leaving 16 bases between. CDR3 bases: TGCGCCAGCAGCCAAGTTCGAGGCCCCGGGGGGACCCAGTACTTC. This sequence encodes CASSQVRGPGGTQYF.

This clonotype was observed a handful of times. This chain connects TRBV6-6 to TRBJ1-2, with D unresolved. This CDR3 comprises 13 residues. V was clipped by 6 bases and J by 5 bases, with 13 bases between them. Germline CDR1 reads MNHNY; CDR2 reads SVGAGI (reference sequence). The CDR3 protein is CASSQYIAYGYTF. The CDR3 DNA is TGTGCCAGCAGCCAGTATATAGCTTATGGCTACACCTTC.

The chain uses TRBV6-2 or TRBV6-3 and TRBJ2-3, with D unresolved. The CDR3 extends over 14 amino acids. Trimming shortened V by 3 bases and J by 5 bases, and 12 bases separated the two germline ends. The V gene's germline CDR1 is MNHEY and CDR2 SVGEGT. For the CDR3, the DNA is TGTGCCAGCAGTTATCGGGTCCTTGAAGATACGCAGTATTTT. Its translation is CASSYRVLEDTQYF.

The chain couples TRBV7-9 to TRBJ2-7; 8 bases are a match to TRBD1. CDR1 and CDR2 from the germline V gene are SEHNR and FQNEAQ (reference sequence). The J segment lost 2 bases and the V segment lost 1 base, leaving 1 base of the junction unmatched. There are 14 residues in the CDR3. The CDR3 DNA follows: TGTGCCAGCAGCTTAGAGGGACAGGCCTACGAGCAGTACTTC. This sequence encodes CASSLEGQAYEQYF.

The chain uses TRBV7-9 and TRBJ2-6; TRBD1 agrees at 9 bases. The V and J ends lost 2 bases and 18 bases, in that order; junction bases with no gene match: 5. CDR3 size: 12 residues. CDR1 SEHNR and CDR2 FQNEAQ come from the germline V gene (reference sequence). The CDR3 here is CASSLPGTGQTF. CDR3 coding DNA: TGTGCCAGCAGCTTACCCGGGACAGGGCAGACTTTC.

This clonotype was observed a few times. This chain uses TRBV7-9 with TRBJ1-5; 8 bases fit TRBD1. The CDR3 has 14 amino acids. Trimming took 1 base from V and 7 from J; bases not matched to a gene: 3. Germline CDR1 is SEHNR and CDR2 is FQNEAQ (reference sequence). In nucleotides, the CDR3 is TGTGCCAGCAGCTTAGAGTCAGGGGGCCAGCCCCAGCATTTT. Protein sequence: CASSLESGGQPQHF.

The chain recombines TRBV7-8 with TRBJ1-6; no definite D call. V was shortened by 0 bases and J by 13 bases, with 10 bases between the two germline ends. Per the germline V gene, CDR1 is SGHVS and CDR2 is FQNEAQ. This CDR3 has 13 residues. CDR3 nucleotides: TGTGCCAGCAGCTTAGCGTCCATTCGGCCCCTCCACTTT. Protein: CASSLASIRPLHF.

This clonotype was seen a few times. The CDR3 protein is CASSVGGYTDTQYF. The DNA of the CDR3 is TGTGCCAGCAGCGTCGGTGGGTACACAGATACGCAGTATTTT. This sequence joins TRBV9 and TRBJ2-3; D is unresolved. The V gene's germline CDR1 is SGDLS and CDR2 YYNGEE. The ends were cut back, 2 bases at V and 2 bases at J, with 9 bases in the middle. The CDR3 totals 14 residues.

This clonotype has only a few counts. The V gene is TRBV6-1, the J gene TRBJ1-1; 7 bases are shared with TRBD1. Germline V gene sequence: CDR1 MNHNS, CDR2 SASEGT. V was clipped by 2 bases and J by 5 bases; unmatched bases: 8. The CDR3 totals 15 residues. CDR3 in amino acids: CASSESFSGGTEAFF. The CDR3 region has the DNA TGTGCCAGCAGTGAATCCTTCTCAGGGGGGACTGAAGCTTTCTTT.

The CDR3 loop reads CASSLAAGLGASYNEQFF. The CDR3 bases are TGTGCCAGCAGCTTAGCGGCGGGGTTGGGGGCCTCCTACAATGAGCAGTTCTTC. The chain has TRBV7-6 and TRBJ2-1; D could derive from TRBD1 or TRBD2 (6 bases each). This CDR3 has 18 residues. Germline CDR1 reads SGHVS; CDR2 reads FNYEAQ. V shed 0 bases and J shed 0 bases, with 15 bases lying between them.

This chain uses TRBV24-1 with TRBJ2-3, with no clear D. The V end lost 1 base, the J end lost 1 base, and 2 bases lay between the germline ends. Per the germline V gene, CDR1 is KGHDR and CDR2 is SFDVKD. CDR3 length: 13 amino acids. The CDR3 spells CATSDFRTDTQYF. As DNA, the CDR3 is TGTGCCACCAGTGATTTTCGCACAGATACGCAGTATTTT.

CDR3 DNA: TGTGCCAGCAGCTTGTGGGCAGTGGCCGCAGATACGCAGTATTTT. Its protein product is CASSLWAVAADTQYF. The V and J genes are TRBV7-6 and TRBJ2-3; D ambiguous. This CDR3 has 15 amino acids. Germline values: CDR1 SGHVS, CDR2 FNYEAQ. V lost 3 bases and J 4 bases, leaving 14 bases between the germline ends.

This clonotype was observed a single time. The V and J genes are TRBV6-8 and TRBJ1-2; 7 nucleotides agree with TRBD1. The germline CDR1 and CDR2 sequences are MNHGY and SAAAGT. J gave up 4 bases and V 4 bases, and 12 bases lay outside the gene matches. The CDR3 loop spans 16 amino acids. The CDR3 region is CASSSDKTGLAYGYTF. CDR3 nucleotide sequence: TGTGCCAGCAGTTCCGACAAGACAGGGTTGGCCTATGGCTACACCTTC.

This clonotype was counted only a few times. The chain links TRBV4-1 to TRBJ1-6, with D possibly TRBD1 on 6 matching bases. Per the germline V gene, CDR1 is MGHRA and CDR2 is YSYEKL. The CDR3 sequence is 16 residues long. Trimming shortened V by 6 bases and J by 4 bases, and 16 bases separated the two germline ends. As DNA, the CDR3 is TGCGCCAGCAGACCAAGTCCGGGACATTATAATTCACCCCTCCACTTT. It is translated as CASRPSPGHYNSPLHF.

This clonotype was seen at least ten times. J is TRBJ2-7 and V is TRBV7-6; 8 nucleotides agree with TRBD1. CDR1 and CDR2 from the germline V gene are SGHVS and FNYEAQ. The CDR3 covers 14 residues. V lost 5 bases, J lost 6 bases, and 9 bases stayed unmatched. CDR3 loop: CASSPWQGASEQYF. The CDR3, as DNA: TGTGCCAGCAGCCCGTGGCAGGGGGCATCCGAGCAGTACTTC.

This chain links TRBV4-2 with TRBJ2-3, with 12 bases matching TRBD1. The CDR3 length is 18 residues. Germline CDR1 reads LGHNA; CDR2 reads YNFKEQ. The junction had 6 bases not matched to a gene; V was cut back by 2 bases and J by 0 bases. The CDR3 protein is CASSQNRDRGPSTDTQYF. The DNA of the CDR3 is TGTGCCAGCAGCCAAAACCGGGACAGGGGGCCTAGCACAGATACGCAGTATTTT.